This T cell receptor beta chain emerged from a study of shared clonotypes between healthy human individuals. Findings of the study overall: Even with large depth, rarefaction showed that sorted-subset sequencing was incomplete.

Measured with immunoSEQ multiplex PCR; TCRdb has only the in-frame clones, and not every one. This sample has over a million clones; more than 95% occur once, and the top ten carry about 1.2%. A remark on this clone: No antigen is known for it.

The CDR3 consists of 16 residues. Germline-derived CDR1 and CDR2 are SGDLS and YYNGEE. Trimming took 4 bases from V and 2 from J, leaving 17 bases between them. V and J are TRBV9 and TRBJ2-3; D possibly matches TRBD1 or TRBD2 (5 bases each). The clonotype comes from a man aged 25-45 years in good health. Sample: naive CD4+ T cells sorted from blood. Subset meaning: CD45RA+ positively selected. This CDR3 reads CASSPPRDGSTDTQYF. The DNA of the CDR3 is TGTGCCAGCAGCCCACCCCGGGACGGGTCCACAGATACGCAGTATTTT.